This T cell receptor beta chain was sequenced in a study of cytomegalovirus exposure and HLA in healthy donors. Notes on the study in general: In a later analysis, across HLA loci, associated TCR counts were highest for DRB1, lowest for HLA-C. Certain indistinguishable V segments, among them TRBV6-2 and TRBV6-3, were excluded. Presence/absence analyses assumed roughly uniform sequencing depth across donors.

Note on this clone: Its antigen is undetermined.

From germline, CDR1 is MGHRA and CDR2 YSYEKL. CDR3 length equals 16 residues. V dropped 4 bases and J dropped 4; count of bases not matched to a gene: 11. PCR primers comprised 60 Vbeta and 13 Jbeta primers. The assay was immunoSEQ multiplex PCR, and TCRdb's table has in-frame clones only and misses some. This table has approximately 200,000 clones, 79% appearing once. The sample comprised PBMCs. The TCR was taken from a woman aged 25 to 45 in good health and CMV-seropositive. V gene TRBV4-1 combines with J gene TRBJ1-1; TRBD1 agrees at 8 bases. DNA for the CDR3: TGCGCCAGCAGCCCCCCCGCAGGGGGCGAGGGCACTGAAGCTTTCTTT. It specifies CASSPPAGGEGTEAFF.